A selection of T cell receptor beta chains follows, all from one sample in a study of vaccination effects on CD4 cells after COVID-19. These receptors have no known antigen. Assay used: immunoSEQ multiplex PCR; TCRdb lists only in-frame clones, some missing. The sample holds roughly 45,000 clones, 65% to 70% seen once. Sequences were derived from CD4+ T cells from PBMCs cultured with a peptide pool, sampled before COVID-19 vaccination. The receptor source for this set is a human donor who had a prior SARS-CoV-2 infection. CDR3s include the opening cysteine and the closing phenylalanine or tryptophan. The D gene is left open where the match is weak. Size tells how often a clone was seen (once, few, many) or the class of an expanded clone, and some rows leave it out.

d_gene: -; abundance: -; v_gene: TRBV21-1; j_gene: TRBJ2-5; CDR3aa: CASSKAGQIQETQYF; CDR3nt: TGTGCCAGCAGCAAAGCCGGGCAGATCCAAGAGACCCAGTACTTC
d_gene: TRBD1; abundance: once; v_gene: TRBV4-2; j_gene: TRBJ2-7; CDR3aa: CASSQDLGQPYEQYF; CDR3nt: TGTGCCAGCAGCCAAGATTTGGGACAGCCTTACGAGCAGTACTTC
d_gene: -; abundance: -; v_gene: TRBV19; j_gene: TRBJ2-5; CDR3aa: CASSAEVVQYF; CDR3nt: TGTGCCAGTAGTGCCGAGGTTGTCCAGTACTTC
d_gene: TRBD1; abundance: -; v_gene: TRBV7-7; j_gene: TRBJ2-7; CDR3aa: CASSLRQGGFYEQYF; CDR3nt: TGTGCTAGCAGCCTTCGACAGGGGGGCTTCTACGAGCAGTACTTC
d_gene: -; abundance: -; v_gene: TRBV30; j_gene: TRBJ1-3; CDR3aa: CAWSKTHGNTIYF; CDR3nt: TGTGCCTGGAGCAAGACACATGGAAACACCATATATTTT
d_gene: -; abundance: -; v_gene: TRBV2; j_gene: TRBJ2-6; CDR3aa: CASRDAGANVLTF; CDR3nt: TGTGCCAGCCGGGACGCTGGGGCCAACGTCCTGACTTTC
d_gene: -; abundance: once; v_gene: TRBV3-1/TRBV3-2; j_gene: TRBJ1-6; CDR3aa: CASSQDPPGSYNSPLHF; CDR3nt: TGTGCCAGCAGCCAAGACCCCCCGGGTTCCTATAATTCACCCCTCCACTTT
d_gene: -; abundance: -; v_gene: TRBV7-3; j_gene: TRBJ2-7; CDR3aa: CASSLARSGATGTYEQYF; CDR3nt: TGTGCCAGCAGCTTAGCCCGGTCAGGGGCCACCGGTACCTACGAGCAGTACTTC
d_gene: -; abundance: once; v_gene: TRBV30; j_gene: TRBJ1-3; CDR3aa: CAWSATGNGNTIYF; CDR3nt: TGTGCCTGGAGCGCCACAGGGAACGGAAACACCATATATTTT
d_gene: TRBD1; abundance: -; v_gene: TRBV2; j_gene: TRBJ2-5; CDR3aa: CASSQTGGETQYF; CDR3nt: TGTGCCAGCAGCCAGACAGGGGGGGAGACCCAGTACTTC
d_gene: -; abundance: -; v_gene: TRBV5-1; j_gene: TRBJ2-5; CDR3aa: CASSLTRSQETQYF; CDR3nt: TGCGCCAGCAGCTTGACTAGATCCCAAGAGACCCAGTACTTC
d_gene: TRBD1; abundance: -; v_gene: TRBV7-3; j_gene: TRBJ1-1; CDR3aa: CASSPGQFLEAFF; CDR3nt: TGTGCCAGCAGCCCGGGACAGTTCCTCGAAGCTTTCTTT
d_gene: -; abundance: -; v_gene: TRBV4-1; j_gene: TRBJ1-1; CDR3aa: CASSQDQGRGTEAFF; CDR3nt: TGCGCCAGCAGCCAAGATCAGGGTAGGGGCACTGAAGCTTTCTTT
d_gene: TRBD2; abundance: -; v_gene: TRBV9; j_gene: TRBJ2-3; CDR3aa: CASSVIGQGGTSGGATDTQYF; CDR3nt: TGTGCCAGCAGCGTAATCGGACAGGGCGGGACTAGCGGGGGGGCCACAGATACGCAGTATTTT
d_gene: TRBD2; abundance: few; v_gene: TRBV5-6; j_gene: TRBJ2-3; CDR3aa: CASSTSGRHLYSDTQYF; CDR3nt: TGTGCCAGCAGCACTAGCGGGAGACACTTGTATTCAGATACGCAGTATTTT
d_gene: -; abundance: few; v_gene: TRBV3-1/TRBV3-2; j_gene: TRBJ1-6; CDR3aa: CASSQVDGAPLHF; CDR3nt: TGTGCCAGCAGCCAGGTAGACGGGGCACCCCTCCACTTT
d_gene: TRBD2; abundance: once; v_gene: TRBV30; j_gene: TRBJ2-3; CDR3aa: CAWRTSGSDTQYF; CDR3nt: TGTGCCTGGAGGACTAGCGGGTCAGATACGCAGTATTTT
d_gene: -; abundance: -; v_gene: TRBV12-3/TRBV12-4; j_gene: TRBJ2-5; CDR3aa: CASSLSWETQYF; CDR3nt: TGTGCCAGCAGTTTAAGCTGGGAGACCCAGTACTTC